A selection of T cell receptor beta chains follows, all from one sample in a study of T cell repertoires in cytomegalovirus infection. The antigens these receptors bind are not known. TCRdb re-called the reads through MiXCR, storing one row per CDR3 protein. Here the sample spans approximately 910,000 distinct CDR3 sequences, approximately 31% being singletons. The material sequenced was cultured CD8+ T cells from PBMCs, taken from culture after CMV antigen stimulation. The receptors were sampled from a human donor in good health (CMV status not recorded). Some clones in this sample may be carry-over from other donors' samples. Both conserved end residues are part of each CDR3. The D gene is left open where the match is weak. Not all rows give a size; the values are once, few, many and, for expanded clones, a class.

TGTGCCAGCAGCCCCAGAAGCTTAGCCGATACGCAGTATTTT | CASSPRSLADTQYF | TRBV5-4 | NA | many | TRBJ2-3
TGTGCCAGCAGCTTCAGGGGGAGTCAACCGGGCACTGAAGCTTTCTTT | CASSFRGSQPGTEAFF | TRBV7-6 | TRBD1 | NA | TRBJ1-1
TGTGCCAGCAGCCCGACAGCCCTCTCCTACAATGAGCAGTTCTTC | CASSPTALSYNEQFF | TRBV5-6 | NA | NA | TRBJ2-1
TGTGCCAGCAGTTTAAGCGGATACCTCGTCAATGAGCAGTTCTTC | CASSLSGYLVNEQFF | TRBV6-5 | NA | NA | TRBJ2-1
TGTGCCAGCAGTTTTGGGACCCCGAACTATGGCTACACCTTC | CASSFGTPNYGYTF | TRBV27 | NA | NA | TRBJ1-2
TGTGCCAGCAGCTTGCGCGGGGGGAGCGATCGAGATACGCAGTATTTT | CASSLRGGSDRDTQYF | TRBV5-5 | TRBD2 | few | TRBJ2-3
TGTGCCAGCAGCTTAGGATTAAGGGCAGGGCACGGGGAGCTGTTTTTT | CASSLGLRAGHGELFF | TRBV11-2 | NA | NA | TRBJ2-2
TGTGCCAGCCATAACCGAGACAGGGTAACTGAAGCTTTCTTT | CASHNRDRVTEAFF | TRBV6-1 | TRBD1 | NA | TRBJ1-1
TGTGCCACCAGTGGTGCGGGACAGGGGGCTTCGAACACCGGGGAGCTGTTTTTT | CATSGAGQGASNTGELFF | TRBV24-1 | TRBD1 | few | TRBJ2-2
TGCAGTGCTAGAGTCCGGGGGCGAGGTAGCAATCAGCCCCAGCATTTT | CSARVRGRGSNQPQHF | TRBV20-1 | NA | NA | TRBJ1-5
TGTGCCAGCAGCTTAGACCGGGTCCCCGGGAACACTGAAGCTTTCTTT | CASSLDRVPGNTEAFF | TRBV7-9 | NA | NA | TRBJ1-1
TGTGCCATCGGCGCCAGGTCCTACAATGAGCAGTTCTTC | CAIGARSYNEQFF | TRBV7-2 | NA | many | TRBJ2-1
TGCGCCAGCAGCCACAGATCGAGGCAGCTCCTCTATGGCTACACCTTC | CASSHRSRQLLYGYTF | TRBV4-3 | NA | NA | TRBJ1-2
TGTGCCAGCAGCTTAGATGGGGATAGCTCCTACAATGAGCAGTTCTTC | CASSLDGDSSYNEQFF | TRBV7-6 | NA | few | TRBJ2-1
TGCGCCAGCAGCCAAGGGCCCTCCGAGCAGTACTTC | CASSQGPSEQYF | TRBV4-1 | NA | once | TRBJ2-7
TGTGCCAGTAGTAGGGACAGGGGGGGTATAGATACGCAGTATTTT | CASSRDRGGIDTQYF | TRBV19 | TRBD1 | few | TRBJ2-3